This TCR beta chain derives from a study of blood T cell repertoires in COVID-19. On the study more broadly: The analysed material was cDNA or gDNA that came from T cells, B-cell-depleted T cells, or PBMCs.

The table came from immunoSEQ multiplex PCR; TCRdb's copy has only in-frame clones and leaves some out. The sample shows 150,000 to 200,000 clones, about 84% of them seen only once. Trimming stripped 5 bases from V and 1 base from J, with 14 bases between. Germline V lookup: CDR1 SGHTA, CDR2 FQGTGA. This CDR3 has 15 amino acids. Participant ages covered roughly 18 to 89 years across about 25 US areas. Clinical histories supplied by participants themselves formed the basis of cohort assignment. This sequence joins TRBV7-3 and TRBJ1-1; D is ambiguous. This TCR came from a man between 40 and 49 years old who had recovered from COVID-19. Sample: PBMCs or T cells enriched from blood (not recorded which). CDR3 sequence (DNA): TGTGCCAGCAGCGGAACTAGACGGGCGAACACTGAAGCTTTCTTT. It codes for CASSGTRRANTEAFF.